This T cell receptor (beta chain) comes out of a study of regulatory T cells in long-lasting Graves disease. Arm-PCR of CDR3 regions and iRepertoire HTBI primers were used to build TCR beta libraries. Each CDR3 protein is one row after TCRdb ran MiXCR on the multiplex PCR reads. The sample contains 540,000 or so distinct CDR3 sequences, about 13% of which appear only once. There are 14 residues in the CDR3. Germline V gives CDR1 DFQATT, CDR2 SNEGSKA (reference sequence). This clonotype was seen only a few times. With a much larger clone just one base away, this may be a read error. As to time point: newly diagnosed GD, antithyroid drugs for less than 3 months. The TCR library was prepared using RNA isolated from PBMCs. The sample was also linked to a second study, of T cells in Graves' hyperthyroidism and ophthalmopathy.

The rearrangement joins TRBV20-1 to TRBJ2-5; TRBD1 is a possible D gene (6 bases). Material: peripheral blood mononuclear cells (PBMCs), obtained at new diagnosis, from a patient treated with antithyroid drugs. The sequence was collected from a young man with Graves disease. The CDR3 coding sequence is TGCAATGCTGACCCCCAGGGGATGGCAGAGACCCAGTACTTC. It yields the protein CNADPQGMAETQYF.